This T cell receptor beta chain was captured by sequencing in a study of T cells in Graves' hyperthyroidism and ophthalmopathy (dated by TCRdb to 2018 to 2020). Notes on the research overall: Peripheral blood samples were taken at initial diagnosis, before any treatment was given. To identify TCR V-J signatures that set the groups apart, the researchers used a discovery cohort of 90 to 100 patients, made up of 43 with Graves' ophthalmopathy and some 60 with stable Graves' hyperthyroidism. An independent validation cohort of around 19 hyperthyroidism patients and about 16 patients who later progressed to ophthalmopathy tested prospective prediction of ophthalmopathy. The roughly 100 discovery patients were randomly divided into training and test sets at a 7:3 ratio. In addition, the study compared T-cell repertoires in thyroid tissue and in blood from roughly six Graves' hyperthyroidism patients. After sampling, hyperthyroidism patients received methimazole starting at 30 mg daily, and ophthalmopathy patients received high-dose intravenous methylprednisolone. TCR Vbeta CDR3 sequencing of 135 peripheral blood samples (43 ophthalmopathy, about 80 hyperthyroidism and roughly 17 progressor patients) is reported in the paper. Broader findings and caveats from the paper: Most expanded thyroid clonotypes (frequency above 0.001) were also detected in blood, suggesting blood repertoires may reflect thyroid immune responses. In cross-validation, a model built on a 13 V-J signature told ophthalmopathy apart from stable hyperthyroidism with 85% to 90% sensitivity and approximately 84% specificity, and in testing the same model reached 80%/75%. During validation, the model predicted progression to ophthalmopathy a median of around six months ahead of onset, with approximately 71% sensitivity and less than 85% specificity. Sample size was not statistically predetermined, and investigators were not blinded to group allocation.

This clonotype was detected ten times or more. What antigen it recognizes has not been identified. Base qualities are missing; no much larger clone stands one base away. The TCR beta CDR3 regions were amplified from the RNA transcripts. The TCR CDR3 was subjected to a first round of RT-PCR using the HTBI primer set and the Qiagen OneStep RT-PCR kit. A second multiplex PCR round built the libraries, followed by size selection and purification. The libraries were sequenced on an Illumina HiSeq2000 using paired-end 100 bp reads. On the study's bioinformatics: SOAPnuke was used to process the raw data, removing reads that contained adapters or uncalled bases, had a mean Phred below 15, or lacked an exact match to the constant primer or identifier. COPE v1.2.5 was used to merge high-quality paired reads, and clonotypes were defined as unique nucleotide sequences. Clonotypes were aligned to IMGT TRBV, TRBD and TRBJ reference segments using MiTCR v1.1. Only V-J combinations with frequency above 0.0001, covering roughly 99% of repertoires, were analysed. The TCS score was defined as the ratio of F50 (clonal expansion) to E x V (chaos), calculated using BLOSUM62-based TCRdist between CDR3 peptides within each V-J. Welch's t-statistics and random forest reduced roughly 540 V-J features to 10 to 15, which were used in a naive Bayes classifier (R e1071). Using fastp at Q25 and MiXCR, TCRdb reprocessed the public reads and kept productive beta chains. Records with the same CDR3 protein are collapsed into one entry carrying the most frequent genes and DNA. TCRdb's processing, not the authors' own work, is the source of the V and J calls. This sample is represented by 250,000 or so distinct CDR3 sequences; approximately 16% of them were singletons. 30% of the sample is held by the ten biggest clonotypes.

Hyperthyroidism patients were newly diagnosed, had a disease duration of under 2 months, and were aged 18 to 65 years. Patients with uncontrolled infections, other autoimmune diseases, pregnancy or lactation were excluded. Clinical symptoms, serum thyroxine and TRAb, thyroid ultrasound, and orbital computed tomography formed the basis for the diagnoses. Blood from progressor patients was collected at the time of first diagnosis with hyperthyroidism, before any ophthalmopathy symptoms had appeared. Ficoll-Paque density gradient centrifugation was used to isolate PBMCs from about 9 ml of fresh peripheral blood. Patients classed as progressors first received a Graves' hyperthyroidism diagnosis and then went on to develop ophthalmopathy during follow-up. Trizol reagent was used to extract total RNA, and RNA quality was then checked on an Agilent 2100 Bioanalyzer. The source is a woman aged 50 to 60 with Graves' hyperthyroidism that later progressed to Graves' ophthalmopathy. The sequenced sample consisted of blood.

CDR3 region: CASSQGVKLFF. The DNA sequence follows: TGTGCCAGCAGCCAAGGGGTGAAACTGTTTTTT. The chain uses TRBV3-1 and TRBJ1-4, with no confident D gene call. V is pared back by 1 base and J by 11 bases, with 5 bases lying between the germline termini. In the germline V gene (reference sequence), CDR1 corresponds to LGHDT and CDR2 to YNNKEL. The CDR3 covers 11 residues, taking in both the cysteine and the phenylalanine. The entry retains the CDR3 DNA only, 33 bases that are in frame from base 1. Reference TRBV3-1 and TRBJ1-4 proteins supply the regions before and after the CDR3; the full variable domain is: DTAVSQTPKYLVTQMGNDKSIKCEQNLGHDTMYWYKQDSKKFLKIMFSYNNKELIINETVPNRFSPKSPDKAHLNLHINSLELGDSAVYFCASSQGVKLFFGSGTQLSVL.